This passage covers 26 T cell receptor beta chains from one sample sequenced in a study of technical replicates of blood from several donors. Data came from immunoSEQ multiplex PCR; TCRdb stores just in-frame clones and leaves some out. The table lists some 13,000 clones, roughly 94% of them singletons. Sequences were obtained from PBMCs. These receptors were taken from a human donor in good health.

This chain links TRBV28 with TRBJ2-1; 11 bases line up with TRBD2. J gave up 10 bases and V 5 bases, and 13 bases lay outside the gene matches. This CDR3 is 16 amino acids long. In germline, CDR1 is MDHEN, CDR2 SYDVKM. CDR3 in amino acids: CASSPGTSGVNSEQFF. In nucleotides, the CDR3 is TGTGCCAGCAGTCCGGGGACTAGCGGAGTAAATAGCGAGCAGTTCTTC.

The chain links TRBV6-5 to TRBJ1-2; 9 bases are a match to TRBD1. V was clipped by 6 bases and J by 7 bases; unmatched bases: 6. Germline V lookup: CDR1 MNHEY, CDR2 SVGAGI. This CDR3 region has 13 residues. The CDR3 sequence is CASSRDRAAGYTF. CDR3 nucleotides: TGTGCCAGCAGCAGGGACAGGGCGGCTGGCTACACCTTC.

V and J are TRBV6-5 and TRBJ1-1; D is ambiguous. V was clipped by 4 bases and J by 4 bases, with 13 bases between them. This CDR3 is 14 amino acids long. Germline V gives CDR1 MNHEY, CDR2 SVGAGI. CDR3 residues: CASSWEVSSTEAFF. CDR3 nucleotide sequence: TGTGCCAGCAGTTGGGAGGTGTCTAGCACTGAAGCTTTCTTT.

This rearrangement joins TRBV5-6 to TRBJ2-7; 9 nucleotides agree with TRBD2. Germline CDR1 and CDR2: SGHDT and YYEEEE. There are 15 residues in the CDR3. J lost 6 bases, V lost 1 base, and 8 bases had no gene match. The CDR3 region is CASSLSALAGREQYF. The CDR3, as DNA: TGTGCCAGCAGCTTGAGTGCCCTAGCGGGGCGCGAGCAGTACTTC.

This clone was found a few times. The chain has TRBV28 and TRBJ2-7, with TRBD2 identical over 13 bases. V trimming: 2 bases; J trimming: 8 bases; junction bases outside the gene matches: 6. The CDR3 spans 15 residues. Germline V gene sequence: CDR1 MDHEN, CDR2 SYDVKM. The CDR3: CASSLRTSGRAKQYF. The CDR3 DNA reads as TGTGCCAGCAGTTTACGCACTAGCGGGAGGGCTAAGCAGTACTTC.

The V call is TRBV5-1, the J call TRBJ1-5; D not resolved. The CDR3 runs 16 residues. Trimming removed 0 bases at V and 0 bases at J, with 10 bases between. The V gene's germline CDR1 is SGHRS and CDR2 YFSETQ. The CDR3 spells CASSLGEGDSNQPQHF. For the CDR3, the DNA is TGCGCCAGCAGCTTGGGGGAGGGTGATAGCAATCAGCCCCAGCATTTT. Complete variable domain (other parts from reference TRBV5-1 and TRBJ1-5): KAGVTQTPRYLIKTRGQQVTLSCSPISGHRSVSWYQQTPGQGLQFLFEYFSETQRNKGNFPGRFSGRQFSNSRSEMNVSTLELGDSALYLCASSLGEGDSNQPQHFGDGTRLSIL.

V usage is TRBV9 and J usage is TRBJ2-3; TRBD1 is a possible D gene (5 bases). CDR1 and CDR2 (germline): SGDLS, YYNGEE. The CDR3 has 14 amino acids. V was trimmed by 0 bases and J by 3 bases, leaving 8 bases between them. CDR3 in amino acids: CASSVVGQTDTQYF. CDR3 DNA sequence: TGTGCCAGCAGCGTAGTGGGGCAGACAGATACGCAGTATTTT.

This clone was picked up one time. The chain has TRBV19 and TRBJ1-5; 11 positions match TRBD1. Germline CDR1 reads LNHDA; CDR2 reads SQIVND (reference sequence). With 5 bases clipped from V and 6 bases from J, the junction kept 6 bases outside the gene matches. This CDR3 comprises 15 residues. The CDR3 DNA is TGTGCCAGTAGTTCGGACAGGGGGCTTGGTCAGCCCCAGCATTTT. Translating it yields CASSSDRGLGQPQHF.

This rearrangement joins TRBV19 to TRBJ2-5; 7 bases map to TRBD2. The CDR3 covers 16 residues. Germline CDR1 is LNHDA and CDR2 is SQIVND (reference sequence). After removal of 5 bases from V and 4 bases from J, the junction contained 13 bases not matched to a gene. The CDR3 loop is CASSGSLGGFLETQYF. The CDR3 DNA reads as TGTGCCAGTAGTGGTTCTTTGGGGGGGTTTCTAGAGACCCAGTACTTC.

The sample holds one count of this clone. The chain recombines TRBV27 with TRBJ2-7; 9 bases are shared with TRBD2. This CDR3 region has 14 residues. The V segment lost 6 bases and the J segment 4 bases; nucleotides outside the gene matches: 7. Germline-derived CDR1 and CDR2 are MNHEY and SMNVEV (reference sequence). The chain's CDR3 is CASSRGRVLYEQYF. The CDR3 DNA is TGTGCCAGCAGCCGCGGGAGGGTGTTATACGAGCAGTACTTC.

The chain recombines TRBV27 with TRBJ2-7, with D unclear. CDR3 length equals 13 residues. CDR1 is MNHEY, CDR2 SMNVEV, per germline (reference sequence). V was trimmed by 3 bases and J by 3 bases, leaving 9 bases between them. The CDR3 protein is CASSFGTDYEQYF. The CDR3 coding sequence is TGTGCCAGCAGTTTTGGCACCGACTACGAGCAGTACTTC.

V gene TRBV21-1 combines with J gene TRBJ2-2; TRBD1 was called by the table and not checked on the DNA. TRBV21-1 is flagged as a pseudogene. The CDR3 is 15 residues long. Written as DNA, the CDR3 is TGTGCCAGCCCTGGGATGAGGGACAGTACCGGGGAGCTGTTTTTT. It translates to CASPGMRDSTGELFF.

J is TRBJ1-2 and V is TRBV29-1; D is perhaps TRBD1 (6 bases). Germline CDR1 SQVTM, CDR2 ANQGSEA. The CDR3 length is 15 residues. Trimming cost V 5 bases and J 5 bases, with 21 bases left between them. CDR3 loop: CSVLAERGAGYGYTF. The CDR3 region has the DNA TGCAGCGTTCTCGCCGAACGGGGGGCGGGTTATGGCTACACCTTC.

The CDR3 coding sequence is TGTGCCAGCCAGGGCGACACTGAAGCTTTCTTT. The encoded protein is CASQGDTEAFF. This rearrangement joins TRBV18 to TRBJ1-1; the D gene is possibly TRBD1 (5 bases). Germline V CDR1 and CDR2: KGHSH, LQKENI. The CDR3 has 11 amino acids. V was shortened by 8 bases and J by 3 bases, with 7 bases between the two germline ends.

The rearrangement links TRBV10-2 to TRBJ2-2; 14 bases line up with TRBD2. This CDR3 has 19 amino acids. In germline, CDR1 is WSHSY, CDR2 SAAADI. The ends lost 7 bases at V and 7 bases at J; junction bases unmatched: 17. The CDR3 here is CASTPASGTSGRWGGELFF. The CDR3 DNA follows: TGCGCCAGCACTCCCGCCTCCGGGACTAGCGGGAGATGGGGCGGGGAGCTGTTTTTT.

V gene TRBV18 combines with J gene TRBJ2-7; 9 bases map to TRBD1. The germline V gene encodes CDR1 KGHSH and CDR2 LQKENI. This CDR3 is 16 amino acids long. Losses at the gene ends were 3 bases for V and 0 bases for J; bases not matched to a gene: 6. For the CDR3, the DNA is TGTGCCAGCTCACCGGCCCTGGGACAGGGCTCCTACGAGCAGTACTTC. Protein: CASSPALGQGSYEQYF.

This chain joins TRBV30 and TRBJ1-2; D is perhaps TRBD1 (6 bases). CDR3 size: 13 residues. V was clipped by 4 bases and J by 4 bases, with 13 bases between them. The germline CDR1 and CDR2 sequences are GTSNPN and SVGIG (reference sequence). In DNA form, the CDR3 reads TGTGCCTGGACGTTGGGCAGGGGCTATGGCTACACCTTC. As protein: CAWTLGRGYGYTF.

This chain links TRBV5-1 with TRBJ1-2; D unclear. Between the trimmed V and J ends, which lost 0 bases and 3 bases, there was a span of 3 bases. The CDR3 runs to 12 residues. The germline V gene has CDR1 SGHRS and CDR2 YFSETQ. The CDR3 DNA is TGCGCCAGCAGCTTGGGGCACTATGGCTACACCTTC. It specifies CASSLGHYGYTF.

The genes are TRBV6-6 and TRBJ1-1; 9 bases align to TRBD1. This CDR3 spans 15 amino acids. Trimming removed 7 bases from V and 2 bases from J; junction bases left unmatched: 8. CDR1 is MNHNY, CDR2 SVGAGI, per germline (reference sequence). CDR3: CASTPQTGGNTEAFF. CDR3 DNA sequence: TGTGCCAGCACACCCCAGACAGGGGGAAACACTGAAGCTTTCTTT.

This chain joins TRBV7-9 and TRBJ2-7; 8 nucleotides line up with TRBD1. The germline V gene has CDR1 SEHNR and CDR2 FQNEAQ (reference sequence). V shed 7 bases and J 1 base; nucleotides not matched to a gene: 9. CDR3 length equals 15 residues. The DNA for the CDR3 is TGTGCCAGCACCGCTTGGACAGGGAGGTCCTACGAGCAGTACTTC. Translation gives CASTAWTGRSYEQYF.

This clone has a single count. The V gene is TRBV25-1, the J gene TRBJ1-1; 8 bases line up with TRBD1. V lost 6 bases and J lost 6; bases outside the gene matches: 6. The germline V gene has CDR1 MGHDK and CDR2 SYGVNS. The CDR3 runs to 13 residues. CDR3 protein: CASSRTGMAEAFF. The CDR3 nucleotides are TGTGCCAGCAGCAGGACAGGGATGGCTGAAGCTTTCTTT. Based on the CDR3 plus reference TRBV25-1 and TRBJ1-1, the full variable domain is EADIYQTPRYLVIGTGKKITLECSQTMGHDKMYWYQQDPGMELHLIHYSYGVNSTEKGDLSSESTVSRIRTEHFPLTLESARPSHTSQYLCASSRTGMAEAFFGQGTRLTVV.

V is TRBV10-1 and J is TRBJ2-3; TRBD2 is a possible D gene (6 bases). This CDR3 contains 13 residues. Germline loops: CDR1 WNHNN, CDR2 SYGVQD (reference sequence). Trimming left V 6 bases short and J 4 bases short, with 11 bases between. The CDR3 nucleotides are TGCGCCAGCAGCCCCCGGGGGTCAGATACGCAGTATTTT. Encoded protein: CASSPRGSDTQYF.

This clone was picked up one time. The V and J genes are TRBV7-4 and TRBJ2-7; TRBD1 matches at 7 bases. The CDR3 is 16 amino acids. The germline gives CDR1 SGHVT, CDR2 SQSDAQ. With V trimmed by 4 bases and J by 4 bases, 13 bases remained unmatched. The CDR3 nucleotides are TGTGCCAGCAGCTCTACAGGGACAGAGTCGATTTACGAGCAGTACTTC. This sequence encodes CASSSTGTESIYEQYF.

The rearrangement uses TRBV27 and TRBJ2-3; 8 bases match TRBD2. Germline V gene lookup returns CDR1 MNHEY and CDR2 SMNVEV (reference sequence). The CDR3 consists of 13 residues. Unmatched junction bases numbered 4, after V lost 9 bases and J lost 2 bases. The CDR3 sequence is CASSGANTDTQYF. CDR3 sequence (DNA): TGTGCCAGTAGCGGGGCGAACACAGATACGCAGTATTTT.

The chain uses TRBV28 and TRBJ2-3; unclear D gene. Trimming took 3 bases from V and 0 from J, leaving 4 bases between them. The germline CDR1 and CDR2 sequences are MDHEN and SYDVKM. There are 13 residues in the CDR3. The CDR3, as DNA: TGTGCCAGCAGTTTTTATAGCACAGATACGCAGTATTTT. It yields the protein CASSFYSTDTQYF.

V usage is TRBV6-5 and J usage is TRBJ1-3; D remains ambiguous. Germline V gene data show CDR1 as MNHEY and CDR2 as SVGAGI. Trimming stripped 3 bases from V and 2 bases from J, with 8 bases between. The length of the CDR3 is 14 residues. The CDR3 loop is CASSYRRTGNTIYF. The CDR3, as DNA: TGTGCCAGCAGTTATAGAAGAACTGGAAACACCATATATTTT.